This T cell receptor beta chain was sequenced during a study of cytomegalovirus exposure and HLA in healthy donors. The CDR3 runs to 13 residues. Germline assignment: CDR1 ENHRY and CDR2 SYGVKD. Trimming took off 8 bases at V and 0 bases at J, with 8 bases between the two ends. Primers: 60 Vbeta forward and 13 Jbeta reverse. The repertoire was sequenced with immunoSEQ multiplex PCR; TCRdb's copy has only in-frame clones and lacks some. The sample gives tens of thousands of clones, more than 60% of which show up once; approximately 4.7% is in the top ten. Sequenced: PBMCs. The V call is TRBV10-3, the J call TRBJ1-5; no definite D call. The source of this sequence is a male donor in good health and CMV-seropositive. DNA of the CDR3: TGTGCCATCGGGAGGGATAGCAATCAGCCCCAGCATTTT. This gives the protein CAIGRDSNQPQHF.